This T cell receptor (beta chain) was identified during a study of T cell responses to AZD1222 COVID-19 vaccine. Profiling relied on immunoSEQ multiplex PCR, and the TCRdb table lists in-frame clones only, not all of them. Of 140,000 to 150,000 clones detected, roughly 88% appear once; the ten largest clones hold approximately 2%. Pooled samples include second doses given at about 4 or 12 weeks. Overall study findings and caveats: The donor cohort was predominantly white British with a female majority, and clonal diversity may have been underestimated.

About this clone itself: Its antigen is unidentified.

This CDR3 region has 14 residues. The V and J ends lost 3 bases and 8 bases, in that order; junction bases with no gene match: 9. CDR1 is LGHDT, CDR2 YNNKEL, per germline (reference sequence). The receptor was isolated from an adult who received the AZD1222 COVID-19 vaccine. The rearrangement joins TRBV3-1 (or the pseudogene TRBV3-2) to TRBJ1-2; 7 positions match TRBD1. Sequenced material: peripheral blood, taken 28 days after the second AZD1222 dose. The CDR3 region has the DNA TGTGCCAGCAGCCAGCAGCTAGGGGGCGGAGGCTACACCTTC. This translates into CASSQQLGGGGYTF.